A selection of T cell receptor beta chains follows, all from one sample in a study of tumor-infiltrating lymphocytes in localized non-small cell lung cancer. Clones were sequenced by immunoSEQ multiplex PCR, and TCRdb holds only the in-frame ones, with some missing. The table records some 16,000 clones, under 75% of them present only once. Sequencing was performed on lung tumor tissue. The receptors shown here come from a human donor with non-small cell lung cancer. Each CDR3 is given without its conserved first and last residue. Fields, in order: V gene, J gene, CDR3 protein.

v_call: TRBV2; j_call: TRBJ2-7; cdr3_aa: ASRGEGPYEQY
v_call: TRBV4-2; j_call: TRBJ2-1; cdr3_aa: ASSRAGESYNEQF
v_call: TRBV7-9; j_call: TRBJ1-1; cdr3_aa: ASSLSRQGNTEAF
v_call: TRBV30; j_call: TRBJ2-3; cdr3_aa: AWSRGEGPTDTQY
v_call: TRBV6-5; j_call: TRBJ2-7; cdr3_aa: ASSRYGEQY
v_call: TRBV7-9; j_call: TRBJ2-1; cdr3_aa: ASSASGSRDEQF
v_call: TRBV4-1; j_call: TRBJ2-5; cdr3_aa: ASSQGEKETQY
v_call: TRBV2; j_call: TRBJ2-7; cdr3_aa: ASRPTGGLSSYEQY
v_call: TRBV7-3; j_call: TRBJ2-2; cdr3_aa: ASSLGPHTGELF
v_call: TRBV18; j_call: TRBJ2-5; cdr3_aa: ASSPAAGETQY
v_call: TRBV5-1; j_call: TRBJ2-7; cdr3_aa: ASSLTSGWAGYEQY
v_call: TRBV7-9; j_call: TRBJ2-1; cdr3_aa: ASSLGAGSYNEQF
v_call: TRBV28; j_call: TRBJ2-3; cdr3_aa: ASRPIGGRGTDTQY
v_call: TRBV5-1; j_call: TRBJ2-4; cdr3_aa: ASSQEPIREGAKNIQY
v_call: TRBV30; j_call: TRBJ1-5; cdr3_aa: ALAGQPEEPQH
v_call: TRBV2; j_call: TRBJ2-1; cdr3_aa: ASSASGRSSYNEQF
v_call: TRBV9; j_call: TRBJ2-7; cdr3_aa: ASSVAPGGYEQY
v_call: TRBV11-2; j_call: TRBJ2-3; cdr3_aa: ASSLDSRTTVDTQY
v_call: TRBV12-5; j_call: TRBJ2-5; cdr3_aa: ASGLTGEETQY
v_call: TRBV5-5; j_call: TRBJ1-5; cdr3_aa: ASSVGPNQPQH
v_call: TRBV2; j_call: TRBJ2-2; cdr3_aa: ASTEGRGYTGELF
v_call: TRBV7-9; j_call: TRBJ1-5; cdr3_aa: ASSAQATVNQPQH
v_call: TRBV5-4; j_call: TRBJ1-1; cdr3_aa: ASSSGQGYTEAF
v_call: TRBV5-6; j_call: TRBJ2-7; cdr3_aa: ASSLGGREQY
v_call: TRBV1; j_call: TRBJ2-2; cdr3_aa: TSSLERVPSGLNTGELF
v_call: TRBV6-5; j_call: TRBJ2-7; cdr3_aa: ASSYGAGVVYEQY
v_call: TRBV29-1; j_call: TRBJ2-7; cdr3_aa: SGASGSLEQY
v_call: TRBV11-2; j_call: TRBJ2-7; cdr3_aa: ASSLLGYEQY
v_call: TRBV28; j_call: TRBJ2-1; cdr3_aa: ASIVAGAYNEQF
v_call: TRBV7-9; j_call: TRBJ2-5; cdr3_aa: ASSLAWNFY
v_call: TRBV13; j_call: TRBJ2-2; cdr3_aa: ASSSTVPGLAGNTGELF
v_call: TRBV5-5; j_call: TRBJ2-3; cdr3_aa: ASSMGLVRTDTQY
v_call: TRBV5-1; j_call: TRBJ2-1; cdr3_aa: ASSTSSIREGRRGNEQF
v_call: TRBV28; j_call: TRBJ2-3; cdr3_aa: ASSIRRGSTDTQY
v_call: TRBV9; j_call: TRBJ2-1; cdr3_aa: ASSVGAGAYYNEQF
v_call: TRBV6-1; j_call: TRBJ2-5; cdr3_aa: ASSELAGGPETQY
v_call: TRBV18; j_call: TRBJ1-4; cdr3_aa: ASSRDSSNEKLF
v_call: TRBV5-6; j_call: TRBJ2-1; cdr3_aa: ASSPGLAVNEQF
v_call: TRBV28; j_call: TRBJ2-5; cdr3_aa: ASSFFGETQY
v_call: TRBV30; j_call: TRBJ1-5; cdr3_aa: AWSKGTGDYSNQPQH
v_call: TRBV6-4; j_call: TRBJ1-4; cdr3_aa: ASSGQRINEKLF
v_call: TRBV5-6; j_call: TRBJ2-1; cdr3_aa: ASSLLRTSGSVQF